The sequence of this T cell receptor beta chain was determined in a study of beta chain features in type 1 diabetes. Study details: On cell yields, gender and age, patients and healthy donors were similar. Whole-study results and caveats: Across all four CD4+ subsets, people with type 1 diabetes showed modestly shorter TCRB CDR3s. Among patients, naive, central memory and Treg TCRB repertoires appeared more similar than among healthy donors.

CD4+ naive, central memory, regulatory and stem cell-like memory subsets were isolated by sorting on CD45RO/CCR7/CD25/CD127/CD95/CD27. The CDR3 covers 17 residues. V lost 1 base and J lost 2; bases outside the gene matches: 8. Germline lookup yields CDR1 SEHNR and CDR2 FQNEAQ (reference sequence). For this clone: Its specificity is not known.

Expressed TCRB transcripts were sequenced, since all the RNA that had been isolated was reverse transcribed. Sequencing used immunoSEQ multiplex PCR; TCRdb keeps in-frame clones, though not all of them. In the table there are around 300,000 clones, 11% of which are singletons. The chain combines TRBV7-9 with TRBJ2-3; 8 bases are a match to TRBD1. The sample was naive CD4+ T cells from blood. The sequence was collected from a woman aged 30 to 39 in good health. The CDR3 DNA is TGTGCCAGCAGCTTAGAGGGCTGGACAGGGTACACAGATACGCAGTATTTT. Its translation is CASSLEGWTGYTDTQYF.